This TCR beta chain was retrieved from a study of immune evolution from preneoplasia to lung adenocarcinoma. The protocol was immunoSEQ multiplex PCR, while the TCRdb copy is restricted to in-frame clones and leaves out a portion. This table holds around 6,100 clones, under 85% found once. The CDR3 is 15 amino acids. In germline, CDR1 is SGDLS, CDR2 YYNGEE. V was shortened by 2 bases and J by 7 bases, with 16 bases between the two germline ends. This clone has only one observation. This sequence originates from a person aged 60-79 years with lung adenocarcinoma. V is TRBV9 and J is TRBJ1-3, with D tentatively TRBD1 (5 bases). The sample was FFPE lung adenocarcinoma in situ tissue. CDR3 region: CASSVGVQGLNTIYF. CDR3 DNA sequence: TGTGCCAGCAGCGTGGGGGTACAAGGACTCAACACCATATATTTT. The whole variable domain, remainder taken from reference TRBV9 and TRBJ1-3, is DSGVTQTPKHLITATGQRVTLRCSPRSGDLSVYWYQQSLDQGLQFLIQYYNGEERAKGNILERFSAQQFPDLHSELNLSSLELGDSALYFCASSVGVQGLNTIYFGEGSWLTVV.